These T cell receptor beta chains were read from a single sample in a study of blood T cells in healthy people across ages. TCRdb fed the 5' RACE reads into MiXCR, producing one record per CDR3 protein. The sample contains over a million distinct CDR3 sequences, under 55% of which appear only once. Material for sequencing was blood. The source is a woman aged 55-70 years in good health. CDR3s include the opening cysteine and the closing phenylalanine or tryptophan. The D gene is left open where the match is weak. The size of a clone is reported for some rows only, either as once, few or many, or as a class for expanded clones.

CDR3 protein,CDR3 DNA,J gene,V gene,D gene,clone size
CASSLGTVGNQPQHF,TGTGCCAGCAGCTTAGGTACAGTGGGCAATCAGCCCCAGCATTTT,TRBJ1-5,TRBV7-9,-,once
CSVDGVNRDQTSTETQYF,TGCAGCGTTGATGGGGTGAACCGGGACCAAACTAGCACAGAGACGCAGTATTTT,TRBJ2-3,TRBV29-1,-,-
CASSPRYRGHNEQFF,TGTGCCAGCAGCCCCCGTTATAGGGGCCACAATGAGCAGTTCTTC,TRBJ2-1,TRBV7-6,-,-
CAGSWGGSADTQYF,TGTGCCGGCAGTTGGGGAGGGAGCGCAGATACGCAGTATTTT,TRBJ2-3,TRBV12-3/TRBV12-4,TRBD2,-
CASSDSGRTYEQYF,TGTGCCAGCAGTGACTCGGGCCGAACCTACGAGCAGTACTTC,TRBJ2-7,TRBV6-5,-,-
CAIGTGRGNERFF,TGTGCCATTGGGACAGGGAGAGGCAATGAGCGGTTCTTC,TRBJ2-1,TRBV10-3,TRBD1,once
CSARSPGRTYEQYF,TGCAGTGCTAGATCCCCGGGACGGACCTACGAGCAGTACTTC,TRBJ2-7,TRBV20-1,-,few
CASSLVDSTYEQYF,TGTGCCAGCAGCTTAGTAGACAGCACCTACGAGCAGTACTTC,TRBJ2-7,TRBV11-2,-,few
CASSLSRTGTQYF,TGTGCCAGCAGTTTGTCCCGAACGGGGACCCAGTACTTC,TRBJ2-5,TRBV27,-,-
CASSRTQGRGEQYF,TGTGCCAGCAGCCGCACACAGGGTAGGGGTGAGCAGTACTTC,TRBJ2-5,TRBV14,-,-
CASSSETLGTQYF,TGCGCCAGCAGCTCGGAGACACTAGGGACCCAGTACTTC,TRBJ2-5,TRBV5-1,-,-
CASSLFTGQETQYF,TGCGCCAGCAGCTTGTTTACAGGTCAAGAGACCCAGTACTTC,TRBJ2-5,TRBV5-1,-,-
CASSDTGNGYTF,TGTGCCAGCAGTGACACAGGGAATGGCTACACCTTC,TRBJ1-2,TRBV25-1,-,few
CSASLTRRPNYGYTF,TGCAGTGCTAGCCTTACCAGGAGGCCTAACTATGGCTACACCTTC,TRBJ1-2,TRBV20-1,-,-
CASSPRGEPYNERFF,TGTGCCAGCAGCCCCAGGGGCGAGCCCTACAATGAGCGGTTCTTC,TRBJ2-1,TRBV14,-,-
CASSHAGEQFF,TGTGCCAGCAGCCATGCCGGGGAGCAGTTCTTC,TRBJ2-1,TRBV3-1,-,-
CSTPGPNTGELFF,TGCAGTACTCCGGGTCCGAACACCGGGGAGCTGTTTTTT,TRBJ2-2,TRBV20-1,-,-
CASSQPSRGPEETQYF,TGTGCCAGCAGCCAACCCTCCCGGGGGCCGGAGGAGACCCAGTACTTC,TRBJ2-5,TRBV4-2,-,few
CSAEILIPKNIQYF,TGCAGTGCTGAGATACTAATACCCAAAAACATTCAGTACTTC,TRBJ2-4,TRBV20-1,-,-
CASSLQRRLADTQYF,TGTGCCAGCAGCTTACAACGCCGCTTGGCAGATACGCAGTATTTT,TRBJ2-3,TRBV13,-,few
CASSPGQGGFTDTQYF,TGTGCCAGCAGTCCGGGACAGGGAGGGTTCACAGATACGCAGTATTTT,TRBJ2-3,TRBV12-3/TRBV12-4,TRBD1,-
CASSRDRDHEQYF,TGTGCCAGCAGTCGGGACAGGGACCACGAGCAGTACTTC,TRBJ2-7,TRBV27,TRBD1,many
CVWRTGQIEYF,TGTGTCTGGAGAACGGGACAGATAGAGTACTTC,TRBJ2-4,TRBV30,TRBD1,-
CSAPLDRASGDTF,TGCAGTGCTCCCCTAGACAGGGCTAGCGGGGACACCTTC,TRBJ1-2,TRBV20-1,TRBD1,-
CATGLRGTDTQYF,TGCGCCACCGGCTTAAGGGGCACAGATACGCAGTATTTT,TRBJ2-3,TRBV10-1,-,few
CASSYSAGFDGELFF,TGTGCCAGCAGTTACTCCGCGGGGTTTGACGGGGAGCTGTTTTTT,TRBJ2-2,TRBV6-2/TRBV6-3,-,-
CASSQPEVAYNEQYF,TGTGCCAGCAGCCAACCCGAGGTGGCCTACAATGAGCAGTACTTC,TRBJ2-7,TRBV3-1,-,-
CASSQDRVSSYNEQFF,TGTGCCAGCAGCCAAGATCGTGTTTCCTCCTACAATGAGCAGTTCTTC,TRBJ2-1,TRBV4-2,-,few
CASKPAGTSDTQYF,TGCGCCAGCAAACCAGCGGGGACCTCAGATACGCAGTATTTT,TRBJ2-3,TRBV10-2,TRBD2,few
CASSLKGGRSYEQYF,TGTGCCAGCAGCTTAAAGGGCGGGAGGTCCTACGAGCAGTACTTC,TRBJ2-7,TRBV7-3,TRBD2,-
CSARDPPSGQFF,TGCAGTGCTAGAGATCCCCCCTCGGGGCAGTTCTTC,TRBJ2-1,TRBV20-1,-,-
CASSGSDRRYGYTF,TGCGCCAGCAGCGGCTCGGACAGGCGATATGGCTACACCTTC,TRBJ1-2,TRBV5-1,TRBD1,-
CSARSYSGEADTQYF,TGCAGTGCTAGATCATATAGCGGTGAGGCAGATACGCAGTATTTT,TRBJ2-3,TRBV20-1,-,many
CASRLAKGHSDSWYF,TGTGCCAGCAGACTCGCCAAGGGGCACTCAGATAGCTGGTATTTT,TRBJ2-3,TRBV21-1,-,-
CASSQDSGRMYF,TGTGCCAGCAGCCAAGATAGCGGGAGGATGTACTTC,TRBJ2-5,TRBV3-1,TRBD2,-
CASSATAGAGTGELFF,TGTGCCAGCAGCGCAACGGCAGGGGCTGGAACCGGGGAGCTGTTTTTT,TRBJ2-2,TRBV9,-,-
CASSRLAPGETQYF,TGCGCCAGCAGCCGACTAGCCCCTGGGGAGACCCAGTACTTC,TRBJ2-5,TRBV4-1,TRBD2,-
CSARDPVRPYEQYF,TGCAGTGCTAGAGATCCAGTACGACCCTACGAGCAGTACTTC,TRBJ2-7,TRBV20-1,-,few
CSVESGRNEQFF,TGCAGCGTTGAATCAGGGCGAAATGAGCAGTTCTTC,TRBJ2-1,TRBV29-1,-,-
CASSFRGTTSYEQYF,TGTGCCAGCAGTTTCCGCGGGACAACCTCCTACGAGCAGTACTTC,TRBJ2-7,TRBV27,-,-
CSVEGGQGIGEQFF,TGCAGCGTTGAGGGGGGACAGGGGATAGGGGAGCAGTTCTTC,TRBJ2-1,TRBV29-1,TRBD1,few
CASSPRGLTDTQYF,TGTGCCAGCAGCCCTAGGGGACTCACAGATACGCAGTATTTT,TRBJ2-3,TRBV7-2,-,few
CASSFGEGETQYF,TGTGCCAGCAGCTTTGGGGAAGGCGAGACCCAGTACTTC,TRBJ2-5,TRBV11-1,-,many
CASSLGPWREQYF,TGTGCCAGCAGCTTGGGACCCTGGAGAGAGCAGTACTTC,TRBJ2-7,TRBV5-6,-,few
CSARPSGPYNEQFF,TGCAGTGCTAGGCCTAGCGGTCCCTACAATGAGCAGTTCTTC,TRBJ2-1,TRBV20-1,TRBD2,few
CASSQMDKRTDTQYF,TGCGCCAGCAGCCAGATGGACAAACGCACAGATACGCAGTATTTT,TRBJ2-3,TRBV5-1,-,-
CASSALAGNQETQYF,TGTGCCAGCAGCGCCTTAGCGGGAAACCAAGAGACCCAGTACTTC,TRBJ2-5,TRBV9,TRBD2,once
CASSLTGSNEQFF,TGTGCCAGCAGTTTGACAGGGTCCAATGAGCAGTTCTTC,TRBJ2-1,TRBV27,TRBD1,-
CASSHSAGGPRDTQYF,TGTGCCAGCAGCCATTCAGCGGGAGGGCCCAGGGATACGCAGTATTTT,TRBJ2-3,TRBV14,TRBD2,-
CATSPQRRPINEQYF,TGTGCCACCAGCCCACAGAGAAGACCGATCAATGAGCAGTACTTC,TRBJ2-7,TRBV15,-,-
CSASSWSTSSTTRNEQFF,TGCAGTGCTAGCTCTTGGTCTACTAGCTCGACTACGCGCAATGAGCAGTTCTTC,TRBJ2-1,TRBV20-1,-,few
CASSDGIQETQYF,TGCGCCAGCAGCGACGGGATTCAAGAGACCCAGTACTTC,TRBJ2-5,TRBV5-1,-,few
CATTGTRSDTQYF,TGTGCCACAACAGGGACTAGATCAGATACGCAGTATTTT,TRBJ2-3,TRBV10-3,TRBD2,few
CASSPWTSGRSDTQYF,TGTGCCAGCAGCCCGTGGACTAGCGGGAGGTCAGATACGCAGTATTTT,TRBJ2-3,TRBV7-9,TRBD2,few